Presented here are 21 T cell receptor beta chains from one specimen sequenced in a study of shared clonotypes between healthy human individuals (dated by TCRdb to about 2020). Libraries were constructed by the immunoSEQ multiplex PCR assay. The immuneACCESS repertoire file appears here via TCRdb, limited to in-frame rearrangements. These files lack a portion of the clones; in checked studies, under half of the deficit traces to unresolved V genes, and the cause of the others is not known. Across this sample there are fewer than 1 million clones, with 96% seen only once. The ten largest make up around 0.21% of the sample. CD8 naive samples consisted of CD45RO-negative cells that were positively selected for CCR7, yielding a CD45RA+CCR7+ population without TemRA cells. Sequenced sample: naive CD8+ T cells sorted from blood. The cell subset or site label here, explained by the study, means: CD45RA+CCR7+. These receptors came from a man aged 30-40 years in good health.

The chain joins TRBV18 to TRBJ2-5; no firm D call. V gave up 3 bases and J gave up 4 bases, with 12 bases separating them. The CDR3 is 14 amino acids. CDR1 is KGHSH and CDR2 is LQKENI in the germline V gene. This CDR3 reads CASSPMGFPETQYF. In nucleotides, the CDR3 is TGTGCCAGCTCACCGATGGGTTTTCCAGAGACCCAGTACTTC.

The gene calls are TRBV14 and TRBJ1-1, with 9 nucleotides matching TRBD1. The CDR3 consists of 14 residues. Germline V gene data show CDR1 as SGHDN and CDR2 as FVKESK. V shed 2 bases and J 10 bases; nucleotides not matched to a gene: 8. This chain's CDR3 is CASSQSGQGGIAFF. CDR3 sequence (DNA): TGTGCCAGCAGCCAATCGGGACAGGGTGGGATAGCTTTCTTT.

The CDR3, as DNA: TGTGCCATCAGTGACGGCGGGAGGGACCCAGATACGCAGTATTTT. Its protein product is CAISDGGRDPDTQYF. The chain uses TRBV10-3 and TRBJ2-3; 9 positions match TRBD2. V was clipped by 3 bases and J by 4 bases; unmatched bases: 5. CDR3 length equals 15 residues. Germline CDR1 ENHRY, CDR2 SYGVKD.

The V call is TRBV28, the J call TRBJ1-2; D gene unclear. The CDR3 is made up of 13 amino acids. With 2 bases removed from V and 6 bases from J, the gap between germline ends came to 10 bases. Germline values: CDR1 MDHEN, CDR2 SYDVKM. The CDR3 loop reads CASSLEQLDGYTF. CDR3 bases: TGTGCCAGCAGTTTAGAACAGCTTGATGGCTACACCTTC.

The J gene is TRBJ1-5, the V gene TRBV27, with D maybe TRBD1 (6 bases). CDR1 and CDR2 (germline): MNHEY, SMNVEV (reference sequence). Trimming took off 1 base at V and 1 base at J, with 11 bases between the two ends. The length of the CDR3 is 16 residues. The CDR3 DNA is TGTGCCAGCAGTTTATATGCAGGGGACAGCAATCAGCCCCAGCATTTT. Amino acids: CASSLYAGDSNQPQHF.

This clone was seen just once. The J gene is TRBJ2-1, the V gene TRBV29-1; 7 positions agree with TRBD1. V shed 4 bases and J 3 bases; nucleotides not matched to a gene: 9. Germline lookup yields CDR1 SQVTM and CDR2 ANQGSEA. The CDR3 covers 15 residues. The CDR3: CSVVGGQAIYNEQFF. The DNA of the CDR3 is TGCAGCGTTGTGGGTGGACAGGCGATCTACAATGAGCAGTTCTTC.

V and J are TRBV18 and TRBJ2-5; D is ambiguous. Trimming took off 6 bases at V and 0 bases at J, with 14 bases between the two ends. Germline CDR1 KGHSH, CDR2 LQKENI. The CDR3 is made up of 15 amino acids. The CDR3 loop reads CASSPKTGYQETQYF. The CDR3 coding sequence is TGTGCCAGCTCCCCTAAGACCGGATACCAAGAGACCCAGTACTTC.

V and J are TRBV7-9 and TRBJ2-1; D is possibly TRBD2 (6 bases). This CDR3 has 18 residues. The V and J ends lost 5 bases and 5 bases respectively, with 25 bases between them. Germline loops: CDR1 SEHNR, CDR2 FQNEAQ (reference sequence). CDR3 protein: CASSPRTGGRHTHNEQFF. As DNA, the CDR3 is TGTGCCAGCAGCCCCCGGACCGGGGGTAGGCACACACACAATGAGCAGTTCTTC.

For this clone: Additional DNA sequences in this sample encode the identical CDR3. J is TRBJ2-7 and V is TRBV4-3; possibly TRBD1 or TRBD2 for D (5 bases each). Looked up from germline, CDR1 is LGHNA and CDR2 is YSLEER. The germline V and J ends were trimmed by 0 bases and 4 bases, with 10 bases remaining between them. The CDR3 extends over 14 amino acids. CDR3 in amino acids: CASSQDPGSYEQYF. Here the CDR3 DNA reads TGCGCCAGCAGCCAAGATCCAGGGAGTTACGAGCAGTACTTC.

The rearrangement uses TRBV29-1 and TRBJ2-5; D remains ambiguous. Germline CDR1 is SQVTM and CDR2 is ANQGSEA. Trimming left V 5 bases short and J 1 base short, with 11 bases between. This CDR3 contains 13 residues. This CDR3 is CSVKGLVQETQYF. As DNA, the CDR3 is TGCAGCGTTAAGGGTCTAGTCCAAGAGACCCAGTACTTC.

This chain joins TRBV12-5 and TRBJ2-1, with D possibly being TRBD2 (6 bases). Germline CDR1 LGHNT, CDR2 FRNRAP. The CDR3 spans 15 residues. V lost 8 bases and J lost 0, with 14 bases in between. The CDR3 region is CASSPGGSSYNEQFF. CDR3 coding DNA: TGTGCTAGTAGTCCCGGAGGGAGCTCCTACAATGAGCAGTTCTTC.

The chain has TRBV29-1 and TRBJ2-1; 8 bases map to TRBD2. V lost 1 base to trimming and J lost 2 bases; unmatched junction nucleotides: 7. This CDR3 spans 16 amino acids. Germline loops: CDR1 SQVTM, CDR2 ANQGSEA. CDR3 protein: CSVEGSAGVPYNEQFF. CDR3 DNA: TGCAGCGTTGAAGGGTCAGCGGGAGTCCCCTACAATGAGCAGTTCTTC.

Regarding this clone: Other nucleotide sequences from this sample produce the same CDR3. This chain uses TRBV7-9 with TRBJ1-1, with TRBD1 as a possible D gene (5 bases). This CDR3 is 12 amino acids long. Germline V gene data show CDR1 as SEHNR and CDR2 as FQNEAQ (reference sequence). V was pared by 3 bases and J by 5 bases, with 7 bases between. The CDR3 region has the DNA TGTGCCAGCAGCTTGGGACTAACTGAAGCTTTCTTT. Its protein product is CASSLGLTEAFF.

This clone appeared a single time. The chain has TRBV7-6 and TRBJ1-2, with 10 bases lining up with TRBD1. This CDR3 is built from 14 residues. From germline, CDR1 is SGHVS and CDR2 FNYEAQ. Unmatched junction bases numbered 3, after V lost 5 bases and J lost 3 bases. The CDR3 region is CASSAGTGDYGYTF. CDR3 DNA sequence: TGTGCCAGCAGCGCCGGGACAGGGGACTATGGCTACACCTTC.

This clone showed up just once. The chain couples TRBV27 to TRBJ2-3, with D perhaps matching TRBD2 (5 bases). The germline V gene encodes CDR1 MNHEY and CDR2 SMNVEV (reference sequence). This CDR3 is 15 amino acids long. Trimming took 3 bases from V and 6 from J, leaving 16 bases between them. The CDR3 here is CASSFESSGTDTQYF. The CDR3 nucleotides read TGTGCCAGCAGTTTCGAATCAAGCGGTACGGATACGCAGTATTTT.

This chain links TRBV6-1 with TRBJ2-7; D assignment may be TRBD1 or TRBD2 (7 bases each). V was trimmed by 7 bases and J by 1 base, leaving 17 bases between them. Per the germline V gene, CDR1 is MNHNS and CDR2 is SASEGT. The CDR3 totals 15 residues. Written as DNA, the CDR3 is TGTGCCAGCATCAACCCGGGGGGACAGTCCTACGAGCAGTACTTC. Protein product: CASINPGGQSYEQYF.

The chain joins TRBV28 to TRBJ2-1; 7 bases fit TRBD2. The junction had 3 bases not matched to a gene; V was cut back by 3 bases and J by 10 bases. There are 12 residues in the CDR3. The V gene's germline CDR1 is MDHEN and CDR2 SYDVKM. The CDR3: CASSLGLTEQFF. In DNA, the CDR3 is TGTGCCAGCAGTTTGGGACTAACGGAGCAGTTCTTC.

The rearrangement links TRBV7-9 to TRBJ1-1; 8 positions agree with TRBD1. V was clipped by 5 bases and J by 1 base; unmatched bases: 3. The CDR3 runs 14 residues. The germline gives CDR1 SEHNR, CDR2 FQNEAQ (reference sequence). Here the CDR3 reads CASSPTGGNTEAFF. CDR3 DNA sequence: TGTGCCAGCAGCCCCACAGGGGGGAACACTGAAGCTTTCTTT.

The chain is built from TRBV9 and TRBJ1-1, with 8 bases lining up with TRBD1. The ends lost 3 bases at V and 3 bases at J; junction bases unmatched: 4. CDR3 length: 14 residues. From germline, CDR1 is SGDLS and CDR2 YYNGEE. CDR3 sequence: CASSDNRGDTEAFF. CDR3 bases: TGTGCCAGCAGCGATAACAGGGGGGACACTGAAGCTTTCTTT. Complete variable domain (other parts from reference TRBV9 and TRBJ1-1): DSGVTQTPKHLITATGQRVTLRCSPRSGDLSVYWYQQSLDQGLQFLIQYYNGEERAKGNILERFSAQQFPDLHSELNLSSLELGDSALYFCASSDNRGDTEAFFGQGTRLTVV.

The chain employs TRBV5-1 and TRBJ2-7, with D unclear. The germline V and J ends were trimmed by 4 bases and 1 base, with 12 bases remaining between them. In germline, CDR1 is SGHRS, CDR2 YFSETQ. The length of the CDR3 is 14 residues. CDR3 nucleotide sequence: TGCGCCAGCAGCAATCCGACGGATTCCTACGAGCAGTACTTC. Translation gives CASSNPTDSYEQYF.

V gene TRBV7-6 combines with J gene TRBJ2-7; D perhaps matches TRBD2 (5 bases). Deletions cut 1 base from V and 6 bases from J, with 13 bases between. Germline-derived CDR1 and CDR2 are SGHVS and FNYEAQ. The CDR3 runs 14 residues. CDR3 in DNA: TGTGCCAGCAGCTTAGAGCGGCTAAATCCCGAGCAGTACTTC. Translated, it gives CASSLERLNPEQYF.